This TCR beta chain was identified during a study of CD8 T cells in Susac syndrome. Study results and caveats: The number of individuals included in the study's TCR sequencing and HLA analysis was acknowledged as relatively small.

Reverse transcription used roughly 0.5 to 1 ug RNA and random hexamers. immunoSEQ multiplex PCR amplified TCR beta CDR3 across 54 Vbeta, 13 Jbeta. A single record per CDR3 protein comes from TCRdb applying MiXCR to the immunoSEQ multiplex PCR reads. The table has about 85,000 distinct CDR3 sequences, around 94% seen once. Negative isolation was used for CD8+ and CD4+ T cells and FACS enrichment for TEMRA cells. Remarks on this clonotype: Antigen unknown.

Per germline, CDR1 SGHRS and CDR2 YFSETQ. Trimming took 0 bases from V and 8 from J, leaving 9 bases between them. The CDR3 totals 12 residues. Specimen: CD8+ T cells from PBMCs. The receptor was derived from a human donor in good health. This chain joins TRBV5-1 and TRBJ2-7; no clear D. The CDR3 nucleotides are TGCGCCAGCAGCTTGGAAACCACGAAGCAGTACTTC. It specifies CASSLETTKQYF.